This TCR beta chain was profiled in a study of blood T cell repertoires in COVID-19. The overall study: The study drew acute and convalescent COVID-19 samples from the United States, Italy and Spain.

Measured with immunoSEQ multiplex PCR; TCRdb has only the in-frame clones, and not every one. The sample records about 180,000 clones, around nine tenths being singletons. Germline CDR1 is MGHRA and CDR2 is YSYEKL. V dropped 4 bases and J dropped 8 bases, with 14 bases sitting between them. This CDR3 is built from 13 residues. J is TRBJ1-2 and V is TRBV4-1; the D is unclear. Sequencing input: peripheral blood. The clonotype originates from a woman in her seventies with COVID-19, enrolled during active disease. In DNA form, the CDR3 reads TGCGCCAGCAGCCCAGGTCAACGTTGGGGCTACACCTTC. Protein sequence: CASSPGQRWGYTF.